These 7 T cell receptor beta chains came from one sample sequenced in a study of blood T cell repertoires in COVID-19. TCRdb's table, derived via immunoSEQ multiplex PCR, lists solely in-frame clones and lacks some. The sample yields under 250,000 clones, about four fifths seen once. Input material: peripheral blood. The receptors were gathered from a woman in her forties with active or convalescent COVID-19.

The rearrangement joins TRBV7-8 to TRBJ1-1, with 7 bases identical to TRBD1. J gave up 4 bases and V 5 bases, and 16 bases lay outside the gene matches. This CDR3 is 17 amino acids long. From germline, CDR1 is SGHVS and CDR2 FQNEAQ. DNA for the CDR3: TGTGCCAGCAGCCCGGGGGAAGGGGGCGACGTTGGCACTGAAGCTTTCTTT. It encodes CASSPGEGGDVGTEAFF.

The V and J genes are TRBV6-1 and TRBJ1-3; D ambiguous. Germline CDR1 reads MNHNS; CDR2 reads SASEGT. V gave up 2 bases and J gave up 0 bases, with 11 bases separating them. The length of the CDR3 is 16 residues. DNA of the CDR3: TGTGCCAGCAGTGAACAGCGACCGATCTCTGGAAACACCATATATTTT. Protein product: CASSEQRPISGNTIYF.

V gene TRBV6-5 combines with J gene TRBJ1-1; possible D gene TRBD1, 5 bases. Germline V gene data show CDR1 as MNHEY and CDR2 as SVGAGI. V was clipped by 11 bases and J by 0 bases, with 13 bases between them. This CDR3 region has 13 residues. Here the CDR3 DNA reads TGTGCCTTGGGGCTACTGATGAACACTGAAGCTTTCTTT. It codes for CALGLLMNTEAFF.

CDR3 in amino acids: CARRSVGRAILYEQYF. The DNA for the CDR3 is TGTGCCAGGAGAAGTGTCGGGAGGGCCATCTTGTACGAGCAGTACTTC. This chain uses TRBV9 with TRBJ2-7; 8 bases map to TRBD2. In germline, CDR1 is SGDLS, CDR2 YYNGEE. V gave up 8 bases and J gave up 4 bases; unmatched junction bases: 17. This CDR3 region has 16 residues.

J is TRBJ1-1 and V is TRBV19, with D uncertain. The CDR3 totals 14 residues. Trimming pared 3 bases from V and 1 base from J, leaving 9 bases between. CDR1 LNHDA and CDR2 SQIVND come from the germline V gene (reference sequence). Written as DNA, the CDR3 is TGTGCCAGTAGTATGACCGCGGGGAACACTGAAGCTTTCTTT. Amino acids: CASSMTAGNTEAFF.

The J gene is TRBJ1-4, the V gene TRBV21-1; the table assigns TRBD1, which was not confirmed against the DNA. TRBV21-1 is a documented pseudogene. This CDR3 comprises 17 residues. CDR3 region: CASSADRGPISGEKLFF. Written as DNA, the CDR3 is TGTGCCAGCAGTGCGGACAGGGGACCAATTTCCGGTGAAAAACTGTTTTTT.

The table lists this clone with a count of one. The CDR3 bases are TGTGCCAGCAGCACTGGCGGGACCCGCACAGATACGCAGTATTTT. Translating gives CASSTGGTRTDTQYF. This sequence joins TRBV2 and TRBJ2-3, with D possibly being TRBD2 (6 bases). The germline gives CDR1 SNHLY, CDR2 FYNNEI. This CDR3 has 15 residues. V lost 6 bases to trimming and J lost 1 base, with 14 bases between them.